A selection of T cell receptor beta chains follows, all from one sample in a study of blood T cell repertoires in COVID-19. The table came from immunoSEQ multiplex PCR; TCRdb's copy has only in-frame clones and leaves some out. The sample records about 360,000 clones, approximately 85% being singletons. Sequencing used PBMCs or T cells enriched from blood (not recorded which). The receptors stem from a woman in her forties with acute COVID-19. Each CDR3 is given with its conserved first and last residue. Each record gives: J gene, D gene, V gene, clone size, CDR3 protein, CDR3 DNA. D genes are given only for firm matches. Only some rows state a clone size, as once, few, many or a class for expanded clones.

>TRBJ2-7|TRBD1|TRBV7-9|NA
CASSLGQGTYEQYF
TGTGCCAGCAGCCTCGGACAGGGTACGTACGAGCAGTACTTC
>TRBJ2-2|TRBD1|TRBV11-3|few
CASSRDRGSRRTGELFF
TGTGCCAGCAGCCGAGACAGGGGTAGTCGGCGCACCGGGGAGCTGTTTTTT
>TRBJ2-7|TRBD2|TRBV6-6|NA
CASNELLAGGLDEQYF
TGTGCCAGCAACGAACTACTAGCGGGGGGGCTCGACGAGCAGTACTTC
>TRBJ2-7|TRBD2|TRBV19|NA
CASSIASAVGTRSYEQYF
TGTGCCAGTAGTATAGCCTCCGCGGTGGGGACTAGATCCTACGAGCAGTACTTC
>TRBJ1-2|TRBD1|TRBV9|NA
CASSPGTVRGYTF
TGTGCCAGCAGCCCCGGGACAGTGCGAGGCTACACCTTC
>TRBJ1-2|TRBD1|TRBV6-5|once
CASSYSHTGGYGYTF
TGTGCCAGCAGTTACTCCCATACAGGGGGTTATGGCTACACCTTC
>TRBJ1-2|NA|TRBV18|NA
CASSPGNGYGYTF
TGTGCCAGCTCACCAGGTAACGGCTATGGCTACACCTTC
>TRBJ1-2|NA|TRBV3-1/TRBV3-2|NA
CASSRPGENGYTF
TGTGCCAGCAGCCGCCCCGGGGAGAATGGCTACACCTTC
>TRBJ2-3|NA|TRBV18|NA
CASSPIVADTQYF
TGTGCCAGCTCCCCTATTGTGGCAGATACGCAGTATTTT
>TRBJ1-1|TRBD1|TRBV5-1|NA
CASSLAGTAEAFF
TGCGCCAGCAGCTTAGCCGGGACAGCTGAAGCTTTCTTT
>TRBJ2-5|TRBD1|TRBV18|NA
CASSTGQGLQETQYF
TGTGCCAGCTCGACGGGACAGGGGCTCCAAGAGACCCAGTACTTC
>TRBJ2-5|TRBD2|TRBV10-2|NA
CASSPTSGGETQYF
TGCGCCAGCAGTCCCACTAGCGGGGGTGAGACCCAGTACTTC
>TRBJ2-7|TRBD1|TRBV2|NA
CASITTGQPYEQYF
TGTGCCAGCATTACTACGGGACAGCCCTACGAGCAGTACTTC
>TRBJ2-1|TRBD2|TRBV5-4|NA
CASSPGLAGGQSSYNEQFF
TGTGCCAGCAGCCCCGGACTAGCGGGGGGGCAGAGCTCCTACAATGAGCAGTTCTTC
>TRBJ2-7|TRBD1|TRBV11-2|NA
CASSFDRDPREQYF
TGTGCCAGCAGCTTCGACAGGGACCCCCGGGAGCAGTACTTC
>TRBJ2-1|TRBD2|TRBV30|NA
CAWRGDWGLGIDEQFF
TGTGCCTGGAGAGGAGATTGGGGACTAGGGATCGATGAGCAGTTCTTC
>TRBJ1-2|TRBD1|TRBV7-2|NA
CASSLLGQGFNYGYTF
TGTGCCAGCAGCTTATTGGGACAGGGGTTTAACTATGGCTACACCTTC
>TRBJ1-2|NA|TRBV27|NA
CASRGPGVYGYTF
TGTGCCAGCAGGGGACCAGGGGTCTATGGCTACACCTTC
>TRBJ1-1|NA|TRBV3-1/TRBV3-2|once
CASSQDYKYTEAFF
TGTGCCAGCAGCCAAGATTACAAATACACTGAAGCTTTCTTT
>TRBJ1-1|NA|TRBV19|NA
CASTGRESEAFF
TGTGCCAGTACGGGGAGGGAATCTGAAGCTTTCTTT
>TRBJ1-2|NA|TRBV7-7|NA
CASSRVEEGANRYGYTF
TGTGCCAGCAGCCGGGTCGAAGAGGGAGCAAACCGGTATGGCTACACCTTC
>TRBJ1-5|TRBD1|TRBV6-2/TRBV6-3|NA
CASSLGTGDSNQPQHF
TGTGCCAGCAGCTTGGGGACAGGGGATAGCAATCAGCCCCAGCATTTT